Listed below are T cell receptor beta chains from one sample, sequenced in a study of STAT5B mutations in CD4+ large granular lymphocyte leukemia. Libraries were prepared by immunoSEQ multiplex PCR; TCRdb keeps only in-frame clonotypes and omits some of them. The sample consists of 20,000 or so clones, 82% of them appearing once. Input material: CD4+ T cells from blood buffy coats. These receptors all stem from a human donor in good health. The CDR3 runs from the conserved cysteine through the conserved F or W. Each record gives: clone size, V gene, D gene, J gene, CDR3 DNA, CDR3 protein. D genes are given only for firm matches. Only some rows state a clone size, as once, few, many or a class for expanded clones.

clone size: few; V gene: TRBV9; D gene: -; J gene: TRBJ1-5; CDR3 DNA: TGTGCCAGCAGCCCCGGGGACAACAATCAGCCCCAGCATTTT; CDR3 protein: CASSPGDNNQPQHF
clone size: -; V gene: TRBV28; D gene: TRBD1; J gene: TRBJ1-5; CDR3 DNA: TGTGCCAGCAGTCAACTGACAGGGGTCAATCAGCCCCAGCATTTT; CDR3 protein: CASSQLTGVNQPQHF
clone size: -; V gene: TRBV27; D gene: -; J gene: TRBJ2-7; CDR3 DNA: TGTGCCAGCAGCCCTCGACGGCTCAATCTCAGAGAGCAGTACTTC; CDR3 protein: CASSPRRLNLREQYF
clone size: -; V gene: TRBV9; D gene: -; J gene: TRBJ1-1; CDR3 DNA: TGTGCCAGCAGCCTATCCCGAGGTGAATTAGCCGAAGCTTTCTTT; CDR3 protein: CASSLSRGELAEAFF
clone size: -; V gene: TRBV7-6; D gene: TRBD1; J gene: TRBJ2-5; CDR3 DNA: TGTGCCAGCAGCGCCGGGACAGGGAGGGAGACCCAGTACTTC; CDR3 protein: CASSAGTGRETQYF
clone size: -; V gene: TRBV9; D gene: -; J gene: TRBJ2-6; CDR3 DNA: TGTGCCAGCAGCGTAGACTCTGGGGCCAACGTCCTGACTTTC; CDR3 protein: CASSVDSGANVLTF
clone size: few; V gene: TRBV4-2; D gene: -; J gene: TRBJ2-1; CDR3 DNA: TGTGCCAGCAGCCAAGACGGCAATGAGCAGTTCTTC; CDR3 protein: CASSQDGNEQFF
clone size: -; V gene: TRBV18; D gene: TRBD1; J gene: TRBJ1-2; CDR3 DNA: TGTGCCAGCTCAACCGACAGGGGAAACTATGGCTACACCTTC; CDR3 protein: CASSTDRGNYGYTF
clone size: -; V gene: TRBV19; D gene: -; J gene: TRBJ2-6; CDR3 DNA: TGTGCCAGCTGGGGGGGCTCCCTTGGGGCCAACGTCCTGACTTTC; CDR3 protein: CASWGGSLGANVLTF
clone size: -; V gene: TRBV27; D gene: -; J gene: TRBJ2-7; CDR3 DNA: TGTGCCAGCAGTTTATACGGGTGGGGGCCCTACGAGCAGTACTTC; CDR3 protein: CASSLYGWGPYEQYF
clone size: -; V gene: TRBV27; D gene: -; J gene: TRBJ1-2; CDR3 DNA: TGTGCCAGCAGTTTAAATTCAGTTAACTATGGCTACACCTTC; CDR3 protein: CASSLNSVNYGYTF
clone size: -; V gene: TRBV7-2; D gene: TRBD2; J gene: TRBJ2-1; CDR3 DNA: TGTGCCAGCAGCCAGCGGGGGTACTACAATGAGCAGTTCTTC; CDR3 protein: CASSQRGYYNEQFF
clone size: -; V gene: TRBV4-2; D gene: -; J gene: TRBJ2-7; CDR3 DNA: TGTGCCAGCAGTTCAAGTACTACAGGGTCCTACGAGCAGTACTTC; CDR3 protein: CASSSSTTGSYEQYF
clone size: -; V gene: TRBV7-2; D gene: -; J gene: TRBJ1-2; CDR3 DNA: TGTGCCAGCACCGAATGGGGGCCTAACTATGGCTACACCTTC; CDR3 protein: CASTEWGPNYGYTF
clone size: once; V gene: TRBV5-1; D gene: TRBD2; J gene: TRBJ2-4; CDR3 DNA: TGCGCCAGCAGCCTCCCTAGCGGGGGCGACGAGAACATTCAGTACTTC; CDR3 protein: CASSLPSGGDENIQYF
clone size: few; V gene: TRBV7-9; D gene: -; J gene: TRBJ2-1; CDR3 DNA: TGTGCCAGCAGCACGCGGGGGCTTAATGAGCAGTTCTTC; CDR3 protein: CASSTRGLNEQFF
clone size: -; V gene: TRBV4-3; D gene: -; J gene: TRBJ1-3; CDR3 DNA: TGCGCCAGCAGCCAAGAAGGGGGGAGTGGAAACACCATATATTTT; CDR3 protein: CASSQEGGSGNTIYF
clone size: once; V gene: TRBV5-8; D gene: TRBD2; J gene: TRBJ2-3; CDR3 DNA: TGTGCCAGCAGCTCCGGAAGGACTAGCGTAGTAGATACGCAGTATTTT; CDR3 protein: CASSSGRTSVVDTQYF
clone size: -; V gene: TRBV7-9; D gene: TRBD1; J gene: TRBJ2-2; CDR3 DNA: TGTGCCAGCAGCTTAGTAGGACCGACAGGGGCGAACACCGGGGAGCTGTTTTTT; CDR3 protein: CASSLVGPTGANTGELFF
clone size: -; V gene: TRBV27; D gene: TRBD1; J gene: TRBJ1-4; CDR3 DNA: TGTGCCAGCAGAAGGACAGGGGGCGTCTCGGGTAGGGAAAAACTGTTTTTT; CDR3 protein: CASRRTGGVSGREKLFF
clone size: once; V gene: TRBV19; D gene: TRBD1; J gene: TRBJ2-7; CDR3 DNA: TGTGCCAGTAGTAGCTCCGGGACAGGGAACTACGAGCAGTACTTC; CDR3 protein: CASSSSGTGNYEQYF
clone size: few; V gene: TRBV11-2; D gene: -; J gene: TRBJ1-4; CDR3 DNA: TGTGCCAGCAGCCTCGCTCGAGAAAAACTGTTTTTT; CDR3 protein: CASSLAREKLFF
clone size: -; V gene: TRBV18; D gene: -; J gene: TRBJ2-1; CDR3 DNA: TGTGCCAGCTCACCACGGAGGGTATCCTACAATGAGCAGTTCTTC; CDR3 protein: CASSPRRVSYNEQFF
clone size: -; V gene: TRBV9; D gene: -; J gene: TRBJ2-1; CDR3 DNA: TGTGCCAGCAGCGTAGTGGGTGCTAGCTCCTACAATGAGCAGTTCTTC; CDR3 protein: CASSVVGASSYNEQFF
clone size: -; V gene: TRBV7-6; D gene: TRBD2; J gene: TRBJ2-3; CDR3 DNA: TGTGCCAGCAGCGCGTCTAGCGGGGGAGCAGATACGCAGTATTTT; CDR3 protein: CASSASSGGADTQYF
clone size: -; V gene: TRBV29-1; D gene: TRBD2; J gene: TRBJ2-5; CDR3 DNA: TGCAGCGTTGAAGATGGCGGGGGGACCCAGTACTTC; CDR3 protein: CSVEDGGGTQYF
clone size: -; V gene: TRBV2; D gene: TRBD2; J gene: TRBJ2-3; CDR3 DNA: TGTGCCAGCAGTGGTCCCGGACTAGCGGGGGGTAGCACAGATACGCAGTATTTT; CDR3 protein: CASSGPGLAGGSTDTQYF
clone size: -; V gene: TRBV2; D gene: TRBD2; J gene: TRBJ2-2; CDR3 DNA: TGTGCCAGCAGTGATGTAGCGGGAGTCACCGGGGAGCTGTTTTTT; CDR3 protein: CASSDVAGVTGELFF
clone size: -; V gene: TRBV30; D gene: TRBD1; J gene: TRBJ1-2; CDR3 DNA: TGTGCCTGGAGAAGCTCAGGACAGGGGAACTATGGCTACACCTTC; CDR3 protein: CAWRSSGQGNYGYTF
clone size: -; V gene: TRBV12-5; D gene: TRBD2; J gene: TRBJ2-1; CDR3 DNA: TGTGCTAGTGGATTAGCGGGAAAGTTTGAGCAGTTCTTC; CDR3 protein: CASGLAGKFEQFF
clone size: -; V gene: TRBV7-2; D gene: -; J gene: TRBJ1-1; CDR3 DNA: TGTGCCAGCAGCTTATATCCAGGAAGGACTGAAGCTTTCTTT; CDR3 protein: CASSLYPGRTEAFF
clone size: -; V gene: TRBV7-8; D gene: TRBD2; J gene: TRBJ2-3; CDR3 DNA: TGTGCCAGCAGCTTAGGACTAGCGATATATACGCAGTATTTT; CDR3 protein: CASSLGLAIYTQYF
clone size: few; V gene: TRBV2; D gene: -; J gene: TRBJ2-7; CDR3 DNA: TGTGCCAGCAGTAGCGAGTCCTACGAGCAGTACTTC; CDR3 protein: CASSSESYEQYF
clone size: -; V gene: TRBV27; D gene: -; J gene: TRBJ2-2; CDR3 DNA: TGTGCCAGCAGTATGGGGACCGCTACCGGGGAGCTGTTTTTT; CDR3 protein: CASSMGTATGELFF
clone size: -; V gene: TRBV18; D gene: -; J gene: TRBJ2-6; CDR3 DNA: TGTGCCAGCTCAGCCCGACAGGCCAACTCTGGGGCCAACGTCCTGACTTTC; CDR3 protein: CASSARQANSGANVLTF
clone size: -; V gene: TRBV11-3; D gene: TRBD2; J gene: TRBJ2-1; CDR3 DNA: TGTGCCAGCAGCTTAGAGGCTAGCGGGAGCGCCTTCTTC; CDR3 protein: CASSLEASGSAFF
clone size: -; V gene: TRBV7-3; D gene: TRBD2; J gene: TRBJ2-1; CDR3 DNA: TGTGCCAGCAGCTTGAGCGGGGCTAGCTCCTACAATGAGCAGTTCTTC; CDR3 protein: CASSLSGASSYNEQFF
clone size: -; V gene: TRBV5-6; D gene: TRBD2; J gene: TRBJ2-1; CDR3 DNA: TGTGCCAGCAGCTGGGGGACTAGCGGGGGGGCCGGGAATGAGCAGTTCTTC; CDR3 protein: CASSWGTSGGAGNEQFF
clone size: -; V gene: TRBV11-3; D gene: TRBD1; J gene: TRBJ1-2; CDR3 DNA: TGTGCCAGCAGCCTCGCGGGACAGGGAAGCTATGGCTACACCTTC; CDR3 protein: CASSLAGQGSYGYTF
clone size: -; V gene: TRBV29-1; D gene: TRBD2; J gene: TRBJ2-1; CDR3 DNA: TGCAGCGTTGACGGGACTAGCGGGCCCCTAAGCTCCTACAATGAGCAGTTCTTC; CDR3 protein: CSVDGTSGPLSSYNEQFF
clone size: -; V gene: TRBV2; D gene: TRBD1; J gene: TRBJ1-2; CDR3 DNA: TGTGCCAGCAGTGAAGCGCGACAGGGCTCTGGCTACACCTTC; CDR3 protein: CASSEARQGSGYTF
clone size: -; V gene: TRBV18; D gene: -; J gene: TRBJ1-1; CDR3 DNA: TGTGCCAGCTCACCAGGACAGAACACTGAAGCTTTCTTT; CDR3 protein: CASSPGQNTEAFF